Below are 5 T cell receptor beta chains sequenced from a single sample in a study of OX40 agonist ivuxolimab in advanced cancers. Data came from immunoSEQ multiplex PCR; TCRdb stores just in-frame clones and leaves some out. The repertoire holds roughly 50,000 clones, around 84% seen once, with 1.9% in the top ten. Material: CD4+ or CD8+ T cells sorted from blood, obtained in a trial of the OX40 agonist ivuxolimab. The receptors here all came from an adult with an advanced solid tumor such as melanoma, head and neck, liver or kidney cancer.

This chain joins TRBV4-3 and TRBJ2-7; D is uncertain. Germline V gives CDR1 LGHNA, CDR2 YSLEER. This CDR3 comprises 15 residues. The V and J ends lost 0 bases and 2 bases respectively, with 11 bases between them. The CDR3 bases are TGCGCCAGCAGCCAAGATTCGGGCAATACCTACGAGCAGTACTTC. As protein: CASSQDSGNTYEQYF.

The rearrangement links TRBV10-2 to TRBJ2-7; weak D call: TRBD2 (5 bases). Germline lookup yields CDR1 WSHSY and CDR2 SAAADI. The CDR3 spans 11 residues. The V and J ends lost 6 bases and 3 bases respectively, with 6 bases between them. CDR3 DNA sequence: TGCGCCAGCAGGGACTTCTACGAGCAGTACTTC. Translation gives CASRDFYEQYF.

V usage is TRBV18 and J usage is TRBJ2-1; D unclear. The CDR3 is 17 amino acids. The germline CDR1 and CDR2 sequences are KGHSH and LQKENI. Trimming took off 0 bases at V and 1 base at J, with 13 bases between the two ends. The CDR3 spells CASSPPIESDSYNEQFF. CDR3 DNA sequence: TGTGCCAGCTCACCACCGATTGAGTCAGATTCCTACAATGAGCAGTTCTTC.

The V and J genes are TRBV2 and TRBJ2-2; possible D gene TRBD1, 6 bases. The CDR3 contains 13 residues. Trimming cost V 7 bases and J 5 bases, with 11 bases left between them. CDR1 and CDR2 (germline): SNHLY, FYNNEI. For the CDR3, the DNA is TGTGCCAGCAACAGGGAACTGACCGGGGAGCTGTTTTTT. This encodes CASNRELTGELFF.

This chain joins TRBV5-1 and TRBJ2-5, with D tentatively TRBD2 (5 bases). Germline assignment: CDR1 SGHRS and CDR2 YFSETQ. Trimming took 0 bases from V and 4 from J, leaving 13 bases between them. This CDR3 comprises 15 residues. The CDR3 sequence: CASSLVGQRRETQYF. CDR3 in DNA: TGCGCCAGCAGCTTGGTTGGGCAGCGGCGAGAGACCCAGTACTTC.